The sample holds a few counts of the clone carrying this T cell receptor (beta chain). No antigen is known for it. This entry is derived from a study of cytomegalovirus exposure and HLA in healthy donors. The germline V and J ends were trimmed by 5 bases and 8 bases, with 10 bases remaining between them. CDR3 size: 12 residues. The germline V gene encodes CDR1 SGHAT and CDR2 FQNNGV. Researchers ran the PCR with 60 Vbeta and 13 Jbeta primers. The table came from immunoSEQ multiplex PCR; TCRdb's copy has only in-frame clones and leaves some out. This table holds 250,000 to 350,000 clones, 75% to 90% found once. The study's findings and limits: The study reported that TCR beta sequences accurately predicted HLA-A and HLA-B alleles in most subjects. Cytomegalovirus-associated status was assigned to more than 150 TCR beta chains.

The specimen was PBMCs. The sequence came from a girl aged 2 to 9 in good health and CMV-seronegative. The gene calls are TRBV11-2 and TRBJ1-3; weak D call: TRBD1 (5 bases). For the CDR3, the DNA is TGTGCCAGCAGCACATGGGGGGACACCATATATTTT. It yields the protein CASSTWGDTIYF.